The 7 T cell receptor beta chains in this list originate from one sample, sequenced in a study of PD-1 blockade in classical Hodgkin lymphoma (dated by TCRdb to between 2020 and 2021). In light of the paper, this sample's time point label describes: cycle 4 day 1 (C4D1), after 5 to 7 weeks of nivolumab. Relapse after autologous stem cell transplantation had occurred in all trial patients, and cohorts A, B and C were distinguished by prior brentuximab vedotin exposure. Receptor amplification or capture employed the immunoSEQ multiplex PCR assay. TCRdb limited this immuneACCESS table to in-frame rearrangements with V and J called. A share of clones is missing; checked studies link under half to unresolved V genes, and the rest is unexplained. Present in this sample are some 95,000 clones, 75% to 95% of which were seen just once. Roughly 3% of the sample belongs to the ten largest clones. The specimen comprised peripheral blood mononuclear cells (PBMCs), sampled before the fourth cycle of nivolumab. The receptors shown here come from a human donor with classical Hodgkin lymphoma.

CDR3 residues: CASTRGRAEQYF. In DNA form, the CDR3 reads TGTGCCAGCACGCGGGGGAGGGCCGAGCAGTACTTC. The chain links TRBV7-9 to TRBJ2-7; TRBD2 agrees at 7 bases. This CDR3 comprises 12 residues. Germline assignment: CDR1 SEHNR and CDR2 FQNEAQ (reference sequence). Unmatched junction bases numbered 6, after V lost 7 bases and J lost 6 bases.

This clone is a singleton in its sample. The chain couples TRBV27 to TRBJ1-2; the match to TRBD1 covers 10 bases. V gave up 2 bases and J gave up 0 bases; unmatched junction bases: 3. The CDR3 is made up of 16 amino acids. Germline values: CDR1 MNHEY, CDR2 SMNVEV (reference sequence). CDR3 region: CASSLHGQGANYGYTF. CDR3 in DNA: TGTGCCAGCAGTTTACACGGACAGGGGGCTAACTATGGCTACACCTTC.

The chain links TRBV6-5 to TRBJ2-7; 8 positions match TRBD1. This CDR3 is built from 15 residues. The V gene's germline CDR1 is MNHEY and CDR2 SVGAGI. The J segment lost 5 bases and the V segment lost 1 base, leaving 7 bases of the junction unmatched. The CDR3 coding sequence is TGTGCCAGCAGTTACTTCCAGGGGGCGAAAAACGAGCAGTACTTC. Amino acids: CASSYFQGAKNEQYF.

CDR3 coding DNA: TGCGCCAGCAGCTCCGGGACAGGGGGTGAGAGGGAGACCCAGTACTTC. Translating gives CASSSGTGGERETQYF. The chain is built from TRBV5-1 and TRBJ2-5, with 11 bases aligning to TRBD1. The CDR3 has 16 amino acids. J was trimmed by 5 bases and V by 3 bases; bases with no gene match: 9. In germline, CDR1 is SGHRS, CDR2 YFSETQ.

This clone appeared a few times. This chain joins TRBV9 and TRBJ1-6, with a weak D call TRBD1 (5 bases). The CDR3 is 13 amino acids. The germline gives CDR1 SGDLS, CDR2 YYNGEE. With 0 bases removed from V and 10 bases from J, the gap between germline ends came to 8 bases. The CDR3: CASSVVGDSPLHF. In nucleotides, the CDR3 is TGTGCCAGCAGCGTAGTCGGGGACTCACCCCTCCACTTT.

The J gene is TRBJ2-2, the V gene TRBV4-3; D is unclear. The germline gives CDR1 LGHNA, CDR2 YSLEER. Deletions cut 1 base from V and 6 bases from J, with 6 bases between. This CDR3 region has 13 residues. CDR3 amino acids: CASSQVLAGELFF. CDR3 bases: TGCGCCAGCAGCCAAGTCCTAGCCGGGGAGCTGTTTTTT.

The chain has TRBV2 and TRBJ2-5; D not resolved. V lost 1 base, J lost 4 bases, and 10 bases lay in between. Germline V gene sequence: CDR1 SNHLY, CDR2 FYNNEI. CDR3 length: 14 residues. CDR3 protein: CASSEETPRETQYF. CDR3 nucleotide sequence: TGTGCCAGCAGTGAAGAGACGCCCAGAGAGACCCAGTACTTC.